These 2 T cell receptor beta chains originate from one sample sequenced in a study of OX40 agonist ivuxolimab in advanced cancers. Repertoires were generated with immunoSEQ multiplex PCR, while TCRdb's copy carries only in-frame clones and drops some. Of around 100,000 clones detected, around 90% appear once; the ten largest clones hold around 0.16%. This sample comprised CD4+ or CD8+ T cells sorted from blood, obtained in a trial of the OX40 agonist ivuxolimab. The source of these receptors is an adult with an advanced solid tumor such as melanoma, head and neck, liver or kidney cancer.

The chain is built from TRBV18 and TRBJ2-7; 9 bases agree with TRBD2. The ends lost 2 bases at V and 3 bases at J; junction bases unmatched: 5. The CDR3 spans 15 residues. CDR1 and CDR2 from the germline V gene are KGHSH and LQKENI. CDR3 nucleotides: TGTGCCAGCTCACCAAAGACTAGCGGCCTCTACGAGCAGTACTTC. Its translation: CASSPKTSGLYEQYF. The whole variable domain, filled in from reference TRBV18 and TRBJ2-7, reads NAGVMQNPRHLVRRRGQEARLRCSPMKGHSHVYWYRQLPEEGLKFMVYLQKENIIDESGMPKERFSAEFPKEGPSILRIQQVVRGDSAAYFCASSPKTSGLYEQYFGPGTRLTVT.

The chain joins TRBV10-2 to TRBJ1-1; D is undetermined. The CDR3 has 13 amino acids. From germline, CDR1 is WSHSY and CDR2 SAAADI. V was clipped by 2 bases and J by 0 bases, with 4 bases between them. CDR3 DNA sequence: TGCGCCAGCAGTGAGGGGGTGAACACTGAAGCTTTCTTT. This encodes CASSEGVNTEAFF.